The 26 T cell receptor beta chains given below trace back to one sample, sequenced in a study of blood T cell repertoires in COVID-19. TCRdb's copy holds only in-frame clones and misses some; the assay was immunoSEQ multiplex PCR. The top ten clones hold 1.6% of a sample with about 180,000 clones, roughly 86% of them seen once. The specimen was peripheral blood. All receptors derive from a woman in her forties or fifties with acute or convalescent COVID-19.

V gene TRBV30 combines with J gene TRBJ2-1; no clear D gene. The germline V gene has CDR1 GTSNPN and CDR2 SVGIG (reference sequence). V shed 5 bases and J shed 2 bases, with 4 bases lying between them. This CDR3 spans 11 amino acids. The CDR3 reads CAWRAYNEQFF. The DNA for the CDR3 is TGTGCCTGGCGGGCCTACAATGAGCAGTTCTTC.

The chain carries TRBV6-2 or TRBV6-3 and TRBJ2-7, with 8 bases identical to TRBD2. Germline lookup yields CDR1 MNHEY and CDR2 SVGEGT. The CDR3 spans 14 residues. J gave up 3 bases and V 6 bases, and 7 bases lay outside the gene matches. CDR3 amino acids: CASSDGGGLYEQYF. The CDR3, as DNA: TGTGCCAGCAGCGACGGGGGGGGCCTCTACGAGCAGTACTTC.

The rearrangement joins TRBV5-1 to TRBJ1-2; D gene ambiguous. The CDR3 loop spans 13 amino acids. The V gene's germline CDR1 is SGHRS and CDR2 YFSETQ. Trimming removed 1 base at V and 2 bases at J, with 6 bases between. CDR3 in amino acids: CASSLRQNYGYTF. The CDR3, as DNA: TGCGCCAGCAGCTTGCGTCAGAACTATGGCTACACCTTC.

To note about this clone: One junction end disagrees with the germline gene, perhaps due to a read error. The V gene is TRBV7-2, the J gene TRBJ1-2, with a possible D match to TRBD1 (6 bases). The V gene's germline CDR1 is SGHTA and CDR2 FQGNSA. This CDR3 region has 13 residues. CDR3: CASSVARGYGYTF. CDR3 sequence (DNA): TGTGCCAGCAGCGTAGCCAGGGGCTATGGCTACACCTTC.

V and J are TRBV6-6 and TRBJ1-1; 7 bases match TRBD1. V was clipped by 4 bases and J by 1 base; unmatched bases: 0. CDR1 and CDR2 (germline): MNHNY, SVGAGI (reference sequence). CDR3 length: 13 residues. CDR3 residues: CASSWTGNTEAFF. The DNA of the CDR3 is TGTGCCAGCAGTTGGACAGGGAACACTGAAGCTTTCTTT.

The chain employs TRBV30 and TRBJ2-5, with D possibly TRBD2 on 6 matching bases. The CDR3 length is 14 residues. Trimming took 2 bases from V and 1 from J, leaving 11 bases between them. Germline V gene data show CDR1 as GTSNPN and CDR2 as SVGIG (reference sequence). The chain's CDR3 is CAWSKRGLQETQYF. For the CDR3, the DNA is TGTGCCTGGAGTAAACGGGGACTCCAAGAGACCCAGTACTTC.

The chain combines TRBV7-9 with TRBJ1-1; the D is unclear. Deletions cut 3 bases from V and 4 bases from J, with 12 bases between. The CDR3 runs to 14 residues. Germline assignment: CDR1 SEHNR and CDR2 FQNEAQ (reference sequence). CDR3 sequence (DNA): TGTGCCAGCAGCTTCCACTATGACCTCACTGAAGCTTTCTTT. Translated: CASSFHYDLTEAFF.

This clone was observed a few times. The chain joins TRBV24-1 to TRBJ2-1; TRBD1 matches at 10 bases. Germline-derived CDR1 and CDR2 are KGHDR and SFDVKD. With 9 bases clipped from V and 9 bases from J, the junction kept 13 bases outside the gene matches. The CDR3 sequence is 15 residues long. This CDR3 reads CATGDRGSGVGEQFF. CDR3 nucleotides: TGTGCCACCGGGGACAGGGGTTCTGGTGTCGGTGAGCAGTTCTTC.

This CDR3 reads CAISEGLTSGETQYF. The CDR3 DNA reads as TGTGCCATCAGTGAGGGTTTGACTAGCGGTGAGACCCAGTACTTC. V gene TRBV10-3 combines with J gene TRBJ2-5; 9 bases are shared with TRBD2. CDR1 and CDR2 from the germline V gene are ENHRY and SYGVKD. There are 15 residues in the CDR3. V shed 2 bases and J 5 bases; nucleotides not matched to a gene: 6.

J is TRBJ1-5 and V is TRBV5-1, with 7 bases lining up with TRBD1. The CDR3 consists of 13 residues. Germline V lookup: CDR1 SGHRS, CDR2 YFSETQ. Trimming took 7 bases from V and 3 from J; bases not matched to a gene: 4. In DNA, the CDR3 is TGCGCCAGCGGGACAGCGCCCAATCAGCCCCAGCATTTT. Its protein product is CASGTAPNQPQHF.

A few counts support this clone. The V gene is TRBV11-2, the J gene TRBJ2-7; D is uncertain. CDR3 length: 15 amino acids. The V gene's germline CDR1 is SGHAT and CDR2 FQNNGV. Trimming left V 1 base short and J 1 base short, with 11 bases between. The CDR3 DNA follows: TGTGCCAGCAGCTTAGGCGGAGCCCCTTCCTACGAGCAGTACTTC. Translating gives CASSLGGAPSYEQYF.

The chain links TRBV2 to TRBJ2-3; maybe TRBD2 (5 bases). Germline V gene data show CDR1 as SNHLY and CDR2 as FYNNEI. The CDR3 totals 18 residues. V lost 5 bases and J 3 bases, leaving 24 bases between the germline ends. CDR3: CASSSDSDLGGRTDTQYF. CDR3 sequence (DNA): TGTGCCAGCAGTTCAGACTCGGACCTCGGAGGCAGAACAGATACGCAGTATTTT.

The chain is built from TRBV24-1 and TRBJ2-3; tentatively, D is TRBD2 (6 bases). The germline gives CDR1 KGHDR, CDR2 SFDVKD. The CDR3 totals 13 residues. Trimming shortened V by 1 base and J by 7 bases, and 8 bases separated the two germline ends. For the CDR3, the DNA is TGTGCCACCAGTGATTTTGGGGGGTATACGCAGTATTTT. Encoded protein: CATSDFGGYTQYF.

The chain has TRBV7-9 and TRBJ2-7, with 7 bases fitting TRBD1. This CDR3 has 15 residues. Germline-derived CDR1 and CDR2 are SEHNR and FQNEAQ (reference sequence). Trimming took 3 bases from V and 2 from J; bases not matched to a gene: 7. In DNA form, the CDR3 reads TGTGCCAGCAGCTTCCGGGACAGACCCACCTACGAGCAGTACTTC. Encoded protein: CASSFRDRPTYEQYF.

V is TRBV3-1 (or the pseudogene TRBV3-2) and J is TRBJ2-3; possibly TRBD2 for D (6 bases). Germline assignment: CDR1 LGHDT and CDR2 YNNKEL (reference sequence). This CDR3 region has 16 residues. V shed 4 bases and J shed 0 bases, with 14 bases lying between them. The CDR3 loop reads CASSLLAVSSTDTQYF. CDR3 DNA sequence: TGTGCCAGCAGCCTATTAGCGGTTTCTAGCACAGATACGCAGTATTTT.

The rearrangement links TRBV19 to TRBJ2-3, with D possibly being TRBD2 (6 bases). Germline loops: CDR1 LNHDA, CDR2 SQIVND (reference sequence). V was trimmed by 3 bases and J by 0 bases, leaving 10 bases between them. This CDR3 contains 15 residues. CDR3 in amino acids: CASSIPGTSTDTQYF. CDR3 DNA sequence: TGTGCCAGTAGTATTCCCGGGACTAGCACAGATACGCAGTATTTT.

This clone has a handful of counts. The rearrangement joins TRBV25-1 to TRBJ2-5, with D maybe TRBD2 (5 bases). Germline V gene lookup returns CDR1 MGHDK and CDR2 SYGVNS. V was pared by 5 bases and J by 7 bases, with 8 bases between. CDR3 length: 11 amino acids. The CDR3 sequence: CASSPAGTQYF. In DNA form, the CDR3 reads TGTGCCAGCAGTCCGGCGGGGACCCAGTACTTC.

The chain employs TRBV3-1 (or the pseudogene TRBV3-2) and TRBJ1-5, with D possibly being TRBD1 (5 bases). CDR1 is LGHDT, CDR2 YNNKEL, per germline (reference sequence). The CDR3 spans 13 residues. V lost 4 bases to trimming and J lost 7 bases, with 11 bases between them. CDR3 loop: CASSPGLRQPQHF. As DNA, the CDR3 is TGTGCCAGCAGCCCAGGGTTGCGGCAGCCCCAGCATTTT.

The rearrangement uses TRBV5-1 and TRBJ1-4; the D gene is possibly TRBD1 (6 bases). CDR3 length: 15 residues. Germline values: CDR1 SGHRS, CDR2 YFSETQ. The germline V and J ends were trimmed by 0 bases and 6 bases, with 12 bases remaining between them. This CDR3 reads CASSLVVGGDEKLFF. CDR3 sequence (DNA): TGCGCCAGCAGCTTGGTAGTAGGGGGAGATGAAAAACTGTTTTTT.

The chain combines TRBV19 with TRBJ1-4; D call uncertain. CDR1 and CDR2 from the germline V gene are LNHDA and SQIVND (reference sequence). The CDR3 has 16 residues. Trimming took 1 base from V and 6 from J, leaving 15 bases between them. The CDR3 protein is CASSIGGERLDEKLFF. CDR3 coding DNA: TGTGCCAGTAGTATAGGTGGAGAGCGTTTGGATGAAAAACTGTTTTTT.

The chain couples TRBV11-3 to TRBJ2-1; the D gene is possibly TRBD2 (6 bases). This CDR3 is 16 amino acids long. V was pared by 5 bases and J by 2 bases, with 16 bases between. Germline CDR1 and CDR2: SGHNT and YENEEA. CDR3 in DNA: TGTGCCAGCAGCCCCTGGTCGTCGGGAGCCTACAATGAGCAGTTCTTC. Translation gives CASSPWSSGAYNEQFF.

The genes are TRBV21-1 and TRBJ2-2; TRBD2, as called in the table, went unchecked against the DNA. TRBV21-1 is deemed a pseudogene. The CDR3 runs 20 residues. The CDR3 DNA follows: TGTGCCAGCAGCAATGGGCTAGGGACTAGCGGGAGGGCCCGCACCGGGGAGCTGTTTTTT. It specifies CASSNGLGTSGRARTGELFF.

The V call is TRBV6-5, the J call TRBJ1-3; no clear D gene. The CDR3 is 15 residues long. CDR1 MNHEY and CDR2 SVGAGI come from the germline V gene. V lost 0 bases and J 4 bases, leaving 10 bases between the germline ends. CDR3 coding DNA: TGTGCCAGCAGTTACTCCTCGGGTTTGGGAAACACCATATATTTT. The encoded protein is CASSYSSGLGNTIYF.

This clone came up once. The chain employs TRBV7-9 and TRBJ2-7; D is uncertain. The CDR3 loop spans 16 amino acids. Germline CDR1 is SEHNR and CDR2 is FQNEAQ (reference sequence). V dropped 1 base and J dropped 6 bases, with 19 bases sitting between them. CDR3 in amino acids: CASSLVGRRSRFEQYF. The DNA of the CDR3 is TGTGCCAGCAGCTTAGTGGGTCGGAGATCCCGGTTCGAGCAGTACTTC.

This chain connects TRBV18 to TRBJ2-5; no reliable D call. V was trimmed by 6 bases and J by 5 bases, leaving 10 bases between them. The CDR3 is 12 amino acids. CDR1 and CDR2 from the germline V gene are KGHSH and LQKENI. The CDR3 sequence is CASSQIPETQYF. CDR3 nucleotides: TGTGCCAGCTCTCAGATACCGGAGACCCAGTACTTC.

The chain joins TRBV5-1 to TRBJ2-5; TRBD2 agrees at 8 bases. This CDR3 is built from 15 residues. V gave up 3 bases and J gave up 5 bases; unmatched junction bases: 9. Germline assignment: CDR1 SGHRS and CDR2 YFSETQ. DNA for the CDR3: TGCGCCAGCAGCTCCGGGACTAGGACGGTGGAGACCCAGTACTTC. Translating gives CASSSGTRTVETQYF.